Listed below are T cell receptor beta chains from one sample, sequenced in a study of blood T cell repertoires in COVID-19. Only in-frame clones appear in the TCRdb table, and some are missing; sequencing was by immunoSEQ multiplex PCR. The profile covers 330,000 or so clones, with more than 75% appearing a single time and about 3% taken by the ten largest. Sequences were obtained from PBMCs or T cells enriched from blood (not recorded which). These receptors came from a woman aged 25 to 39 who had recovered from COVID-19. Both conserved end residues are part of each CDR3. The order of the fields is D gene, clone size, V gene, J gene, CDR3 DNA, CDR3 protein. D genes are given only for firm matches. Expanded clones are given a class, and other clones once, few, many or no size at all.

>TRBD1|.|TRBV11-3|TRBJ2-7
TGTGCCAGCAGCCCGGGTGGACAGGGACCGACCTACGAGCAGTACTTC
CASSPGGQGPTYEQYF
>.|.|TRBV9|TRBJ1-5
TGTGCCAGCAGCGCCGGACTGACCGGGCAGCCCCAGCATTTT
CASSAGLTGQPQHF
>.|few|TRBV5-1|TRBJ1-2
TGCGCCAGCAGCTTGGGGCCAGGGAACTATGGCTACACCTTC
CASSLGPGNYGYTF
>.|.|TRBV28|TRBJ1-5
TGTGCCAGCAGTTTTGTTGACAGGAAGGGGCAGCCCCAGCATTTT
CASSFVDRKGQPQHF
>.|.|TRBV5-6|TRBJ1-6
TGTGCCAGCAGCTTACCGTCGGTCTGGACTAGAAATTCACCCCTCCACTTT
CASSLPSVWTRNSPLHF
>TRBD2|.|TRBV7-9|TRBJ2-2
TGTGCCAGCAGCCCCCCTTTGTCGGGGGGATTTGGGGAGCTGTTTTTT
CASSPPLSGGFGELFF
>TRBD1|.|TRBV13|TRBJ1-2
TGTGCCAGCAGCTTAGGACAGGGGATCCTCGTTAACTATGGCTACACCTTC
CASSLGQGILVNYGYTF
>TRBD1|.|TRBV6-5|TRBJ1-2
TGTGCCAGCAGTTACGGGACAGGGGGCAGCGGCTATGGCTACACCTTC
CASSYGTGGSGYGYTF
>.|once|TRBV18|TRBJ2-5
TGTGCCAGCTCACCGGATGAACAGGGACAAGAGACCCAGTACTTC
CASSPDEQGQETQYF
>.|once|TRBV24-1|TRBJ1-5
TGTGCCACCATGGGAGGGGAGGGGAATCAGCCCCAGCATTTT
CATMGGEGNQPQHF
>TRBD1|.|TRBV6-6|TRBJ2-1
TGTGCCAGCAGTGGACAGGGGGCAAGGTACAATGAGCAGTTCTTC
CASSGQGARYNEQFF